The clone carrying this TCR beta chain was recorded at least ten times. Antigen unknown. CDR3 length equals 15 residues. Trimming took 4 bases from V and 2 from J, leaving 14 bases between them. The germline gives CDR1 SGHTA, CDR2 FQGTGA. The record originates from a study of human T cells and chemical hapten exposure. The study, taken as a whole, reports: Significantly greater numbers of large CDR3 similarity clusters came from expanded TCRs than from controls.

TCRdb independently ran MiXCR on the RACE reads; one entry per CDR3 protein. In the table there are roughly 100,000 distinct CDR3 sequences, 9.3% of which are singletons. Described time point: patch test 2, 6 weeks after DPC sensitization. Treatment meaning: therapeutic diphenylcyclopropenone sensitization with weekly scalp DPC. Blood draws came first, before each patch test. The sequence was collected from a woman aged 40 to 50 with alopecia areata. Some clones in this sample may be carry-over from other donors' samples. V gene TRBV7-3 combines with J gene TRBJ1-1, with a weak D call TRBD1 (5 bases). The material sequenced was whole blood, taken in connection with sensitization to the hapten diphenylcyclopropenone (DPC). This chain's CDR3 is CASSSSPGGNTEAFF. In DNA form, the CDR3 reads TGTGCCAGCAGCTCGTCGCCCGGGGGAAACACTGAAGCTTTCTTT.